One sample yielded the 27 T cell receptor beta chains listed below, sequenced in a study of blood T cells in healthy people across ages. A J-beta primer mix and a sample-barcoded 5' primer were used in a second PCR of about 7 to 12 cycles. TCRdb passed the 5' RACE reads through MiXCR, listing each CDR3 protein once. The sample shows 550,000 to 800,000 distinct CDR3 sequences, around 32% of them seen only once. Sequenced sample: blood. These receptors were taken from a woman of 80 years or more in good health.

This clonotype was seen ten or more times. V gene TRBV15 combines with J gene TRBJ2-5; 7 bases fit TRBD2. The V gene end was trimmed by 4 bases and the J gene end by 4 bases; junction bases not matched to a gene: 12. The CDR3 totals 16 residues. The germline CDR1 and CDR2 sequences are LNHNV and YYDKDF (reference sequence). The CDR3 DNA is TGTGCCACCAGCAACGGGGGAGGACTAGGTACAGAGACCCAGTACTTC. The encoded protein is CATSNGGGLGTETQYF.

This clonotype showed up many times. V is TRBV7-2 and J is TRBJ1-5; 7 bases map to TRBD1. V shed 5 bases, J shed 2 bases, and the junction held 6 bases outside the gene matches. Looked up from germline, CDR1 is SGHTA and CDR2 is FQGNSA. The CDR3 loop spans 15 amino acids. The CDR3, as DNA: TGTGCCAGCAGCCCACAGGGGATTGGCAATCAGCCCCAGCATTTT. Translation: CASSPQGIGNQPQHF.

As concerns this clonotype: A much larger clonotype is one base distant, so this may be a read error. As the CDR3 is not closed by the conserved phenylalanine or tryptophan, this likely results from a read error. V usage is TRBV6-5 and J usage is TRBJ1-2; 8 bases match TRBD1. This CDR3 has 16 residues. V lost 5 bases and J lost 7; bases outside the gene matches: 15. CDR1 and CDR2 (germline): MNHEY, SVGAGI. The CDR3 protein is CASSRPTGGIPRGYTC. DNA for the CDR3: TGTGCCAGCAGTCGCCCCACAGGGGGGATACCCCGTGGCTACACCTGC.

The chain has TRBV7-6 and TRBJ2-2, with unresolved D. This CDR3 has 14 amino acids. V gave up 2 bases and J gave up 6 bases, with 10 bases separating them. Per germline, CDR1 SGHVS and CDR2 FNYEAQ. CDR3 bases: TGTGCCAGCAGCTTATATCCGGGCGCCGGGGAGCTGTTTTTT. Its protein product is CASSLYPGAGELFF.

The chain joins TRBV27 to TRBJ2-7, with no clear D. V was shortened by 0 bases and J by 4 bases, with 7 bases between the two germline ends. Germline V gene lookup returns CDR1 MNHEY and CDR2 SMNVEV (reference sequence). This CDR3 comprises 13 residues. DNA for the CDR3: TGTGCCAGCAGTTTATCTTGGTTATACGAGCAGTACTTC. Its translation: CASSLSWLYEQYF.

For this clonotype: A much larger clone lies one base from this, so it may be a read error. The chain recombines TRBV20-1 with TRBJ2-5; TRBD1 matches 8 bases. Germline loops: CDR1 DFQATT, CDR2 SNEGSKA (reference sequence). CDR3 length: 14 residues. V was pared by 8 bases and J by 3 bases, with 11 bases of the junction left unmatched. The CDR3 DNA sequence: TGCAGTACTCACTCCAGGGGGCGGGAAGAGACCCAGTACTTC. This encodes CSTHSRGREETQYF.

This clonotype was seen repeatedly, ten times or more. This chain links TRBV20-1 with TRBJ2-1, with 10 bases matching TRBD2. With V trimmed by 4 bases and J by 10 bases, 10 bases remained unmatched. Germline V gene sequence: CDR1 DFQATT, CDR2 SNEGSKA (reference sequence). The CDR3 covers 14 residues. The DNA of the CDR3 is TGCAGTGCTACTTGGCTAGCGGGGGTGAGGGAGCAGTTCTTC. Amino acid sequence: CSATWLAGVREQFF.

This clonotype has ten or more counts. This rearrangement joins TRBV5-1 to TRBJ1-2; perhaps TRBD1 as D (5 bases). The CDR3 sequence is 13 residues long. With 0 bases removed from V and 7 bases from J, the gap between germline ends came to 10 bases. Germline-derived CDR1 and CDR2 are SGHRS and YFSETQ. The CDR3 bases are TGCGCCAGCAGCTTGGTAGGGGCGCGTGGCTACACCTTC. It encodes CASSLVGARGYTF.

This clonotype was detected many times. V usage is TRBV4-3 and J usage is TRBJ2-3; no reliable D call. CDR1 is LGHNA and CDR2 is YSLEER in the germline V gene. V was pared by 6 bases and J by 3 bases, with 16 bases between. The CDR3 sequence is 15 residues long. This CDR3 is CASSSLPEKTDTQYF. The CDR3 DNA is TGCGCCAGCAGTTCGTTACCGGAGAAGACAGATACGCAGTATTTT.

This clonotype occurred many times. The chain carries TRBV4-1 and TRBJ1-2; the D is unclear. V dropped 0 bases and J dropped 4 bases, with 9 bases sitting between them. This CDR3 region has 14 residues. Germline-derived CDR1 and CDR2 are MGHRA and YSYEKL. DNA of the CDR3: TGCGCCAGCAGCCAAGATGAGAGGACCTATGGCTACACCTTC. This encodes CASSQDERTYGYTF.

In this sample, this clonotype turned up many times. The rearrangement uses TRBV2 and TRBJ1-5, with 10 positions matching TRBD1. The CDR3 extends over 15 amino acids. Germline CDR1 reads SNHLY; CDR2 reads FYNNEI. The V gene end was trimmed by 6 bases and the J gene end by 1 base; junction bases not matched to a gene: 3. This chain's CDR3 is CASSDRGPSNQPQHF. CDR3 nucleotides: TGTGCCAGCAGCGACAGGGGGCCGAGCAATCAGCCCCAGCATTTT.

This clonotype has at least ten counts. The V call is TRBV20-1, the J call TRBJ2-1, with 8 positions matching TRBD2. The V gene's germline CDR1 is DFQATT and CDR2 SNEGSKA (reference sequence). With V trimmed by 0 bases and J by 4 bases, 5 bases remained unmatched. CDR3 length: 15 residues. The CDR3 here is CSARDPGGLYNEQFF. CDR3 bases: TGCAGTGCTAGAGATCCGGGGGGGTTATACAATGAGCAGTTCTTC.

The chain couples TRBV5-4 to TRBJ1-6; D remains ambiguous. Trimming stripped 4 bases from V and 0 bases from J, with 11 bases between. In germline, CDR1 is SGHNT, CDR2 YYREEE (reference sequence). The CDR3 extends over 16 amino acids. The CDR3 protein is CASSGVASSYNSPLHF. CDR3 nucleotide sequence: TGTGCCAGCAGCGGAGTGGCGAGCTCCTATAATTCACCCCTCCACTTT. Variable domain in full (rest from reference TRBV5-4 and TRBJ1-6): ETGVTQSPTHLIKTRGQQVTLRCSSQSGHNTVSWYQQALGQGPQFIFQYYREEENGRGNFPPRFSGLQFPNYSSELNVNALELDDSALYLCASSGVASSYNSPLHFGNGTRLTVT.

This clonotype has ten or more counts. As DNA, the CDR3 is TGTGCCAGCAGCCCATCGGACAGGAATAAAGAAGCTTTCTTT. Translated, it gives CASSPSDRNKEAFF. The V gene is TRBV7-3, the J gene TRBJ1-1; the match to TRBD1 covers 7 bases. With V trimmed by 5 bases and J by 8 bases, 11 bases remained unmatched. The CDR3 spans 14 residues. CDR1 and CDR2 from the germline V gene are SGHTA and FQGTGA.

Concerning this clonotype itself: This may be a read error: a much more frequent sequence differs by one nucleotide. The DNA for the CDR3 is TGCGCCAGCAGCCAGGAGCTACAATTTAACAGGGGGTATAAGGGTGGCCACACCTTC. Amino acids: CASSQELQFNRGYKGGHTF. The chain uses TRBV4-1 and TRBJ1-2, with 8 bases matching TRBD1. Germline values: CDR1 MGHRA, CDR2 YSYEKL. The CDR3 runs to 19 residues.

This clonotype was observed at least ten times. The chain employs TRBV6-5 and TRBJ2-5; the D gene is possibly TRBD1 (6 bases). V lost 3 bases to trimming and J lost 2 bases, with 16 bases between them. Germline V gene data show CDR1 as MNHEY and CDR2 as SVGAGI. This CDR3 contains 16 residues. The CDR3 region is CASSYSPGVLQETQYF. CDR3 coding DNA: TGTGCCAGCAGTTATAGTCCAGGGGTCTTACAAGAGACCCAGTACTTC.

Details on this clonotype: This may be a read error, as it is one base from a much larger clone. This chain connects TRBV7-8 to TRBJ1-2, with 11 bases fitting TRBD1. The CDR3 length is 14 residues. Germline CDR1 and CDR2: SGHVS and FQNEAQ. Trimming at V came to 8 bases and at J to 6 bases, leaving 8 bases not matched to a gene. The CDR3: CASGTDRGRDGYTF. In DNA form, the CDR3 reads TGTGCCAGCGGCACGGACAGGGGGCGAGATGGCTACACCTTC. The full variable domain, rest sourced from reference TRBV7-8 and TRBJ1-2, is GAGVSQSPRYKVAKRGQDVALRCDPISGHVSLFWYQQALGQGPEFLTYFQNEAQLDKSGLPSDRFFAERPEGSVSTLKIQRTQQEDSAVYLCASGTDRGRDGYTFGSGTRLTVV.

The chain employs TRBV7-2 and TRBJ1-2; possible D gene TRBD1, 5 bases. Trimming shortened V by 7 bases and J by 8 bases, and 20 bases separated the two germline ends. Germline V gives CDR1 SGHTA, CDR2 FQGNSA. The CDR3 runs 14 residues. The CDR3 here is CASTPRRGAGGYTF. CDR3 coding DNA: TGTGCCAGCACTCCCCGAAGGGGCGCAGGGGGCTACACCTTC.

This chain joins TRBV20-1 and TRBJ2-7; 9 bases map to TRBD2. CDR1 and CDR2 from the germline V gene are DFQATT and SNEGSKA (reference sequence). This CDR3 is 14 amino acids long. V lost 5 bases to trimming and J lost 2 bases; unmatched junction nucleotides: 7. CDR3 DNA sequence: TGCAGTGCTCAGAGGGGCGGGGGGGCCTACGAGCAGTACTTC. Translation: CSAQRGGGAYEQYF.

This clonotype was detected ten times or more. V and J are TRBV20-1 and TRBJ2-7, with D tentatively TRBD1 (6 bases). Germline CDR1 DFQATT, CDR2 SNEGSKA (reference sequence). The length of the CDR3 is 14 residues. Deletions cut 6 bases from V and 3 bases from J, with 18 bases between. In DNA form, the CDR3 reads TGCAGTGCCCTCGACCTGACAGGTAGCTACGAGCAGTACTTC. Amino acids: CSALDLTGSYEQYF.

This clonotype was picked up many times. The chain couples TRBV12-3 or TRBV12-4 to TRBJ1-4; D call uncertain. This CDR3 is built from 12 residues. V lost 1 base and J 7 bases, leaving 4 bases between the germline ends. The CDR3 protein is CASSLVSEKLFF. In nucleotides, the CDR3 is TGTGCCAGCAGTTTAGTATCTGAAAAACTGTTTTTT.

V gene TRBV4-1 combines with J gene TRBJ2-1; D remains ambiguous. This CDR3 is built from 12 residues. The V gene lost 3 bases and the J gene lost 10 bases, with 10 bases spanning the gap. CDR1 is MGHRA, CDR2 YSYEKL, per germline. CDR3: CASSHIGYEQFF. The CDR3 coding sequence is TGCGCCAGCAGCCACATCGGGTACGAGCAGTTCTTC.

This sequence joins TRBV20-1 and TRBJ1-2; TRBD1 agrees at 7 bases. Germline lookup yields CDR1 DFQATT and CDR2 SNEGSKA (reference sequence). The trim removed 1 base at V and 4 bases at J, leaving 6 bases unmatched. This CDR3 contains 14 residues. The DNA for the CDR3 is TGCAGTGCTAGAGGTGAAGGGGGCAGCTATGGCTACACCTTC. As protein: CSARGEGGSYGYTF.

As for this clonotype: A much more abundant neighbour one base away suggests this may be a read error. The V and J genes are TRBV3-1 and TRBJ2-7, with 12 bases identical to TRBD2. This CDR3 region has 16 residues. CDR1 and CDR2 from the germline V gene are LGHDT and YNNKEL (reference sequence). The CDR3, as DNA: TGTGTCAGCAGCCCTCGACTAGCGGGGGACTCCTACGAGCAGTACTTC. Amino acids: CVSSPRLAGDSYEQYF.

There are many counts of this clonotype. The J gene is TRBJ2-7, the V gene TRBV7-2; no clear D gene. Germline CDR1 reads SGHTA; CDR2 reads FQGNSA. V lost 9 bases and J lost 0, with 12 bases in between. The CDR3 runs 13 residues. CDR3 loop: CASGQRSSYEQYF. In nucleotides, the CDR3 is TGTGCCAGTGGGCAGAGGAGCTCCTACGAGCAGTACTTC. Using reference TRBV7-2 and TRBJ2-7 for the parts outside the CDR3, the full variable domain is GAGVSQSPSNKVTEKGKDVELRCDPISGHTALYWYRQSLGQGLEFLIYFQGNSAPDKSGLPSDRFSAERTGGSVSTLTIQRTQQEDSAVYLCASGQRSSYEQYFGPGTRLTVT.

Concerning this clonotype: One base away lies a much larger clone, so this may be a sequencing read error. The CDR3 region has the DNA TGTGCCAGCAGTGGATCGTACAGGCTTGGGCCCCAGCATTTT. Residues: CASSGSYRLGPQHF. This chain links TRBV6-1 with TRBJ1-5; D perhaps matches TRBD1 (5 bases). This CDR3 has 14 amino acids. Trimming stripped 4 bases from V and 9 bases from J, with 16 bases between. Germline V gene sequence: CDR1 MNHNS, CDR2 SASEGT.

Ten or more counts support this clonotype. J is TRBJ2-1 and V is TRBV10-2; 9 positions match TRBD1. Per germline, CDR1 WSHSY and CDR2 SAAADI. The CDR3 covers 13 residues. The J segment lost 6 bases and the V segment lost 9 bases, leaving 6 bases of the junction unmatched. The CDR3 DNA is TGCGCCAGTCGGGACAGGGTGTCCAATGAGCAGTTCTTC. Translated, it gives CASRDRVSNEQFF.